This is a list of T cell receptor beta chains from one sample in a study of response to subunit inactivated influenza vaccine. TCRdb reanalysed the RT-PCR reads using MiXCR and keeps one entry per CDR3 protein. The sample has around 760,000 distinct CDR3 sequences; around 14% are singletons. Source: PBMCs from blood, taken around 15 days before vaccination. The receptor source for this set is a man in his fifties who received an inactivated influenza vaccine. Both conserved end residues are part of each CDR3. The D gene is left open where the match is weak. A row's size may be missing; if present it is once, few, many or a size class.

j_call	d_call	clone_size	v_call	cdr3_aa	cdr3_nt
TRBJ2-1	-	-	TRBV20-1	CSAHPSRGANYNEQFF	TGCAGTGCTCACCCCTCTCGGGGGGCCAATTACAATGAGCAGTTCTTC
TRBJ2-7	TRBD2	few	TRBV4-2	CASRSGRAGYEQYF	TGTGCCAGCCGGAGCGGGAGGGCCGGGTACGAGCAGTACTTC
TRBJ2-3	-	few	TRBV10-3	CAISDSRQRASTDTQYF	TGTGCCATCAGTGACTCCCGACAACGTGCTAGCACAGATACGCAGTATTTT
TRBJ2-1	-	-	TRBV28	CASSSSTYFEYNEQFF	TGTGCCAGCAGTTCATCAACTTACTTCGAGTACAATGAGCAGTTCTTC
TRBJ2-7	-	many	TRBV4-2	CASSQEVSPHEQYF	TGTGCCAGCAGCCAAGAAGTATCCCCCCACGAGCAGTACTTC
TRBJ2-7	-	-	TRBV28	CASSSRDRSYEQYF	TGTGCCAGCAGTAGCCGGGACCGTTCCTACGAGCAGTACTTC
TRBJ2-1	-	many	TRBV28	CASSLTPGQKYNEQFF	TGTGCCAGCAGTTTGACACCGGGACAAAAATACAATGAGCAGTTCTTC
TRBJ2-1	-	few	TRBV4-1	CASSQLPGTSYNEQFF	TGCGCCAGCAGCCAACTTCCGGGGACCTCCTACAATGAGCAGTTCTTC
TRBJ2-7	-	-	TRBV4-1	CASSQDKEGSYEQYF	TGCGCCAGCAGCCAAGATAAGGAGGGCTCCTACGAGCAGTACTTC
TRBJ1-6	-	-	TRBV20-1	CSARAMSSYNSPLHF	TGCAGTGCTAGGGCGATGAGCTCCTATAATTCACCCCTCCACTTT
TRBJ2-5	TRBD1	few	TRBV20-1	CSATGLGTGLETQYF	TGCAGTGCTACCGGACTAGGGACAGGGCTTGAGACCCAGTACTTC
TRBJ2-5	-	-	TRBV7-9	CASSRPGLVKETQYF	TGTGCCAGCAGCAGGCCGGGACTGGTTAAAGAGACCCAGTACTTC
TRBJ2-3	-	-	TRBV5-6	CASSLDTGFGTDTQYF	TGTGCCAGCAGCTTGGATACAGGGTTTGGCACAGATACGCAGTATTTT
TRBJ2-7	-	-	TRBV15	CATSRDPKGYEQYF	TGTGCCACCAGCAGAGATCCCAAGGGATACGAGCAGTACTTC
TRBJ1-2	-	many	TRBV6-2/TRBV6-3	CASSSTRTAYGYTF	TGTGCCAGCAGTTCAACCCGGACGGCCTATGGCTACACCTTC
TRBJ2-1	-	few	TRBV3-1	CASSPYTGNEQFF	TGTGCCAGCAGCCCCTATACCGGGAATGAGCAGTTCTTC
TRBJ2-1	TRBD1	-	TRBV7-7	CASSLEGTGGDEQFF	TGTGCCAGCAGCTTAGAGGGGACAGGGGGCGATGAGCAGTTCTTC
TRBJ2-3	-	-	TRBV11-2	CASSLIPRTDTQYF	TGTGCCAGCAGCTTAATTCCACGCACAGATACGCAGTATTTT
TRBJ2-1	-	few	TRBV6-6	CASSYLDEQFF	TGTGCCAGCAGTTACTTGGATGAGCAGTTCTTC
TRBJ2-1	TRBD2	few	TRBV7-9	CASSLVGTSGREEQFF	TGTGCCAGCAGCTTAGTTGGGACTAGCGGGAGGGAGGAGCAGTTCTTC
TRBJ2-3	TRBD2	few	TRBV4-2	CASSQEDRSGRAGVDTQYF	TGTGCCAGCAGCCAAGAGGATCGCAGCGGGAGGGCCGGGGTAGATACGCAGTATTTT
TRBJ1-1	TRBD1	-	TRBV12-3/TRBV12-4	CASRRPDRGSTEAFF	TGTGCCAGCAGGCGTCCGGACAGGGGGAGCACTGAAGCTTTCTTT
TRBJ2-2	-	few	TRBV20-1	CSANRLVNTGELFF	TGCAGTGCTAACCGACTTGTGAACACCGGGGAGCTGTTTTTT
TRBJ2-7	TRBD2	few	TRBV6-5	CASSYPSGRGGSYEQYF	TGTGCCAGCAGTTACCCTTCGGGGAGGGGAGGATCCTACGAGCAGTACTTC
TRBJ2-5	-	-	TRBV6-1	CASSERGGETQYF	TGTGCCAGCAGTGAACGGGGTGGGGAGACCCAGTACTTC
TRBJ2-1	-	many	TRBV4-1	CASSQDLLLRERYNEQFF	TGCGCCAGCAGCCAAGATTTACTGTTGAGGGAGCGCTACAATGAGCAGTTCTTC
TRBJ1-2	-	-	TRBV5-1	CASSSDKGSYGYTF	TGCGCCAGCAGCTCTGACAAGGGTTCTTATGGCTACACCTTC
TRBJ2-5	TRBD1	few	TRBV7-9	CASRLTGGDETQYF	TGTGCCAGCAGACTGACAGGGGGCGATGAGACCCAGTACTTC
TRBJ1-5	-	-	TRBV7-8	CASSPGYRNQPQHF	TGTGCCAGCAGCCCCGGGTATCGCAATCAGCCCCAGCATTTT
TRBJ2-3	-	few	TRBV7-8	CASSLPEGTQYF	TGTGCCAGCAGCTTACCTGAGGGTACGCAGTATTTT
TRBJ2-7	TRBD2	-	TRBV15	CATSSFSGGREQYF	TGTGCCACCAGCAGTTTTTCGGGGGGGCGCGAGCAGTACTTC
TRBJ2-7	TRBD1	-	TRBV10-3	CAISDLGQGFYEQYF	TGTGCCATCAGTGATTTGGGACAGGGGTTCTACGAGCAGTACTTC
TRBJ2-3	-	many	TRBV4-3	CASSQDVGSDTQYF	TGCGCCAGCAGCCAAGATGTTGGGTCAGATACGCAGTATTTT
TRBJ2-7	-	few	TRBV28	CASSEYRPYEQYF	TGTGCCAGCAGTGAGTACAGGCCCTACGAGCAGTACTTC
TRBJ2-3	-	-	TRBV3-1	CASSQIRLTDTQYF	TGTGCCAGCAGCCAAATTAGACTGACAGATACGCAGTATTTT
TRBJ1-1	-	-	TRBV7-8	CASSLVGGHGNTEAFF	TGTGCCAGCAGCTTAGTAGGGGGGCATGGGAACACTGAAGCTTTCTTT
TRBJ2-3	TRBD2	many	TRBV3-1	CASSQLAGDTQYF	TGTGCCAGCAGCCAGCTAGCGGGGGATACGCAGTATTTT
TRBJ2-7	-	-	TRBV4-2	CASSQEGDPSDEQYF	TGTGCCAGCAGCCAAGAAGGGGACCCGAGCGACGAGCAGTACTTC
TRBJ2-2	-	many	TRBV12-3/TRBV12-4	CASRPDSNTGELFF	TGTGCCAGCAGGCCCGACAGTAACACCGGGGAGCTGTTTTTT
TRBJ2-7	-	-	TRBV3-1	CASSHSIAEQYF	TGTGCCAGCAGCCATTCTATCGCCGAGCAGTACTTC
TRBJ2-4	-	few	TRBV11-2	CASSLVDGRRDIQYF	TGTGCCAGCAGCTTAGTAGACGGGAGACGGGACATTCAGTACTTC